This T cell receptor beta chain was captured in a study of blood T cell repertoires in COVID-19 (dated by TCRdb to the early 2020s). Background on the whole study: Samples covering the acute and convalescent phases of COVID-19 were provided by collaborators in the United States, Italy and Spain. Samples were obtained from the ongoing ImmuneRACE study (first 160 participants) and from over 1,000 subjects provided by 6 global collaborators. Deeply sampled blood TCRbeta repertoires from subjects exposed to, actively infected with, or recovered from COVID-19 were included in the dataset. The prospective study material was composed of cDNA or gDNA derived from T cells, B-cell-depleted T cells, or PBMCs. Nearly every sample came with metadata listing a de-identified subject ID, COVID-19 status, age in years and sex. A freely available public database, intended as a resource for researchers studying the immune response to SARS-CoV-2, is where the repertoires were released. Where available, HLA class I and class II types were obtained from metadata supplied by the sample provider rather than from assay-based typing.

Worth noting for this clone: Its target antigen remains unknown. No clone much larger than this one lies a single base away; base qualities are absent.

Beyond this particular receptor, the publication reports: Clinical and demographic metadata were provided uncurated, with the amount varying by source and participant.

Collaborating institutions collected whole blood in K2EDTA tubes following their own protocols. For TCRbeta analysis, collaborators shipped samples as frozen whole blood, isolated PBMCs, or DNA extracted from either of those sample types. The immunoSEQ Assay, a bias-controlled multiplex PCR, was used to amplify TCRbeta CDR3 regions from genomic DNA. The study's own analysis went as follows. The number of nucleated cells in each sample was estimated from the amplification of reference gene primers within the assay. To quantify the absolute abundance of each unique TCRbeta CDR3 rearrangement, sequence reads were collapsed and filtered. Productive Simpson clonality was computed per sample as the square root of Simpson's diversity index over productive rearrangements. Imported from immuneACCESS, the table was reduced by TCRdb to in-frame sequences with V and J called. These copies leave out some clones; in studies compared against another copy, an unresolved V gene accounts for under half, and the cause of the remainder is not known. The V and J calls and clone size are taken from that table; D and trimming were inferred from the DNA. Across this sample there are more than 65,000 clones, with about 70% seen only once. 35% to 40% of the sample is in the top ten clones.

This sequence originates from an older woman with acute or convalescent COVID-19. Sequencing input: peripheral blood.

In nucleotides, the sequence is TGTGCCAGCAGCCAAGATGAGGGGGACAGGAGGAATGAAAAACTGTTTTTT. Its product reads: CASSQDEGDRRNEKLFF. The chain is made from TRBV14 and TRBJ1-4; 8 of the junction bases match TRBD1. The germline V gene provides CDR1 SGHDN and CDR2 FVKESK. Unmatched junction bases come to 8, with V trimmed by 0 bases and J by 5 bases. The CDR3 measures 17 amino acids from cysteine to phenylalanine. The retained sequence is limited to the CDR3, 51 bases, with the frame set at the first base.